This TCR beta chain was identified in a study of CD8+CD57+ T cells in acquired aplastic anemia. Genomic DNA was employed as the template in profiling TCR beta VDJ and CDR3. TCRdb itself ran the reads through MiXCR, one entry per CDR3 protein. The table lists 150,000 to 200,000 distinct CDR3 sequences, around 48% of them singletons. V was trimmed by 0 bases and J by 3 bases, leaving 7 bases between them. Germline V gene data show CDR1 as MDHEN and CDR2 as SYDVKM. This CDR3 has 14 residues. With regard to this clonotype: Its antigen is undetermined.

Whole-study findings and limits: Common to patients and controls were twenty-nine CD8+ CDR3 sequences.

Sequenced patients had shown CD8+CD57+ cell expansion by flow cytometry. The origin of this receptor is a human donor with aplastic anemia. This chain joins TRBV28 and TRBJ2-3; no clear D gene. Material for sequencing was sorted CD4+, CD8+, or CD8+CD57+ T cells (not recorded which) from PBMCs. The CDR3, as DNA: TGTGCCAGCAGTTTATGGATCCAGACAGATACGCAGTATTTT. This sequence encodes CASSLWIQTDTQYF.